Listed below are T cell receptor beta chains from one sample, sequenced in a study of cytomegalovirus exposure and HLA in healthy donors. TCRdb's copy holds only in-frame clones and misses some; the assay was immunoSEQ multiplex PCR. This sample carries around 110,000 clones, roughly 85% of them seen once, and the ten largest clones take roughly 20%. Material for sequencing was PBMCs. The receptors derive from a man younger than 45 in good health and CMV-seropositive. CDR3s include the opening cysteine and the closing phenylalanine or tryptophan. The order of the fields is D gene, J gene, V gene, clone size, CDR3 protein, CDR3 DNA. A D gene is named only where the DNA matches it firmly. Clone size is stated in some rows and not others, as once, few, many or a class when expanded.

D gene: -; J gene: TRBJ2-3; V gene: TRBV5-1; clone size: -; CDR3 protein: CASSRGQGVADTQYF; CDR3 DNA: TGCGCCAGCAGTCGAGGTCAGGGCGTTGCAGATACGCAGTATTTT
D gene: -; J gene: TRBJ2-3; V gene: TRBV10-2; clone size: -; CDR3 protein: CASRIQRSSTDTQYF; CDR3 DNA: TGCGCCAGCAGGATTCAGCGGTCTAGCACAGATACGCAGTATTTT
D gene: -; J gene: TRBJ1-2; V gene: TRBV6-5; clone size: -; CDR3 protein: CASSSGEASWGYTF; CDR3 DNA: TGTGCCAGCAGTTCGGGGGAAGCATCTTGGGGCTACACCTTC
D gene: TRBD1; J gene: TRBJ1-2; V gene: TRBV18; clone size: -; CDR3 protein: CASSPGTGRNYGYTF; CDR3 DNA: TGTGCCAGCTCACCCGGGACAGGGAGAAACTATGGCTACACCTTC
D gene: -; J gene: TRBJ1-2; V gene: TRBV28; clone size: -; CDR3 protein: CASSLDGGGLSRSGYGYTF; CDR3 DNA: TGTGCCAGCAGTTTAGATGGCGGAGGACTATCTCGCTCGGGCTATGGCTACACCTTC
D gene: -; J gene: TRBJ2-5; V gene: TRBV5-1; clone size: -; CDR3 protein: CASTNPGYQETQYF; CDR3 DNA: TGCGCCAGCACTAACCCAGGGTATCAAGAGACCCAGTACTTC
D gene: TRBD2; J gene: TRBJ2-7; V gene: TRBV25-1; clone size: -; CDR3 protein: CASEGGRFSYEQYF; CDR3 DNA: TGTGCCAGCGAAGGCGGGAGGTTCTCCTACGAGCAGTACTTC
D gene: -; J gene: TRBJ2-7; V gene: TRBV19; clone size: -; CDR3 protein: CASSPGWGPYEQYF; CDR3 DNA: TGTGCCAGTAGTCCGGGTTGGGGGCCGTACGAGCAGTACTTC
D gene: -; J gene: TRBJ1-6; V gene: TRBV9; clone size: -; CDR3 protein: CASSVDPGADNSPLHF; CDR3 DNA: TGTGCCAGCAGCGTAGACCCAGGGGCGGATAATTCACCCCTCCACTTT
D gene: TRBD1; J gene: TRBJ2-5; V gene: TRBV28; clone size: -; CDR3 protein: CATGQGGETQYF; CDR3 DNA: TGTGCCACGGGACAGGGGGGAGAGACCCAGTACTTC
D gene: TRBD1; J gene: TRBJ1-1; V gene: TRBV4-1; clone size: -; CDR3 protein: CASSQGRGQRNTEAFF; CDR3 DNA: TGCGCCAGCAGCCAAGGCCGGGGACAGCGGAACACTGAAGCTTTCTTT
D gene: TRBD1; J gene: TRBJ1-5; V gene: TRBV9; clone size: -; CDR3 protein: CASSVGDSRNQPQHF; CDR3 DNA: TGTGCCAGCAGCGTAGGGGACAGCCGCAATCAGCCCCAGCATTTT
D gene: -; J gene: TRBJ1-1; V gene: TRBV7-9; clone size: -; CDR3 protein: CASSNIRTVMNTEAFF; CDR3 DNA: TGTGCCAGCAGCAATATCCGGACAGTTATGAACACTGAAGCTTTCTTT
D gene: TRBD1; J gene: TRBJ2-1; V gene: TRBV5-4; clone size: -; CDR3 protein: CASQFGQGVYNEQFF; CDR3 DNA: TGTGCCAGTCAGTTTGGGCAGGGGGTTTACAATGAGCAGTTCTTC
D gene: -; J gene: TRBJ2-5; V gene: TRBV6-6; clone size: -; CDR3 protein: CASTALAGETQYF; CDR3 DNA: TGTGCCAGCACCGCACTAGCTGGGGAGACCCAGTACTTC
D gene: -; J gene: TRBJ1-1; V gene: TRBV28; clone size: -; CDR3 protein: CASSTVNTEAFF; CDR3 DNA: TGTGCCAGCAGTACAGTGAACACTGAAGCTTTCTTT
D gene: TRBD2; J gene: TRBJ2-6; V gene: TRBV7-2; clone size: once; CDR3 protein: CASSLGPSGRTSGANVLTF; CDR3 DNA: TGTGCCAGCAGCTTAGGTCCTAGCGGAAGAACCTCTGGGGCCAACGTCCTGACTTTC
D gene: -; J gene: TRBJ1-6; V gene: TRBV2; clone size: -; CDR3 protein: CASSALGQGPYNSPLHF; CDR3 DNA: TGTGCCAGCAGTGCCCTGGGACAAGGCCCTTATAATTCACCCCTCCACTTT
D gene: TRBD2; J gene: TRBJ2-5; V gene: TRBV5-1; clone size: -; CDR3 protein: CASSRYGLAGEEQETQYF; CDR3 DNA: TGCGCCAGCAGCCGGTACGGACTAGCGGGAGAGGAGCAAGAGACCCAGTACTTC
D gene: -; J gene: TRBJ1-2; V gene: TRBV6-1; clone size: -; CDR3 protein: CASHSNYGYTF; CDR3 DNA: TGTGCCAGCCACTCTAACTATGGCTACACCTTC
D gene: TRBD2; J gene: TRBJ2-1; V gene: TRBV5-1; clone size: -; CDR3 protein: CASTHTGTRNNEQFF; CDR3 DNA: TGCGCCAGCACCCACACCGGGACTAGAAATAATGAGCAGTTCTTC
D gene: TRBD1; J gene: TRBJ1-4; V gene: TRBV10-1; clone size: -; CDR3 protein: CAPSPGQGRDEKLFF; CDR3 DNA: TGCGCCCCCAGTCCCGGACAGGGTAGGGATGAAAAACTGTTTTTT
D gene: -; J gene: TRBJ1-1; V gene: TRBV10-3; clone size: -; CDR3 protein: CAIRQTVMNTEAFF; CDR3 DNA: TGTGCCATCAGGCAGACAGTGATGAACACTGAAGCTTTCTTT
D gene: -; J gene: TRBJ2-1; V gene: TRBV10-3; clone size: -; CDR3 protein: CAISELANEQFF; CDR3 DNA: TGTGCCATCAGTGAGTTGGCAAATGAGCAGTTCTTC
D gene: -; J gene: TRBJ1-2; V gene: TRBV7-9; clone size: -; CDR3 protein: CASSLSSGGQGGYGYTF; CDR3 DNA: TGTGCCAGCAGCTTAAGCTCGGGTGGTCAGGGCGGCTATGGCTACACCTTC
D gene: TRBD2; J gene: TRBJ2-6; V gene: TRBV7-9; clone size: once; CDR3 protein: CSSSSLAGSSSGANVLTF; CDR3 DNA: TGTTCCAGCAGCTCCTTAGCGGGGTCAAGCTCTGGGGCCAACGTCCTGACTTTC
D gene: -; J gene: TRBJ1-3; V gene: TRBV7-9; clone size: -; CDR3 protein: CASSHQGYRNTIYF; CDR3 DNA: TGTGCCAGCAGCCATCAGGGGTATAGAAACACCATATATTTT
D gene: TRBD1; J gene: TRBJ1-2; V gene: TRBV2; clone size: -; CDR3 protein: CASSEGQGNYGYTF; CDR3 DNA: TGTGCCAGCTCAGAGGGACAGGGTAACTATGGCTACACCTTC
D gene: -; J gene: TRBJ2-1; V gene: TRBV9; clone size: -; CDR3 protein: CASSASGLRDEQFF; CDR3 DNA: TGTGCCAGCAGCGCCTCGGGACTTCGCGATGAGCAGTTCTTC
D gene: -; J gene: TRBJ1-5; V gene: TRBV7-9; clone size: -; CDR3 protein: CASSFFSNQPQHF; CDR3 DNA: TGTGCCAGCAGCTTTTTTAGTAATCAGCCCCAGCATTTT
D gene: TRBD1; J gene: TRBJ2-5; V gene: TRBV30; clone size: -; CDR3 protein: CAWSVGQLLQETQYF; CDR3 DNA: TGTGCCTGGAGTGTGGGACAGCTACTCCAAGAGACCCAGTACTTC
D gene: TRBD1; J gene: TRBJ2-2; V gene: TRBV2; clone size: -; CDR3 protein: CASTKDRGETGELFF; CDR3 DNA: TGTGCCAGCACTAAGGACAGGGGTGAGACCGGGGAGCTGTTTTTT
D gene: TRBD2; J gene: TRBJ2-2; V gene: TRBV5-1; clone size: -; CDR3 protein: CASSWPGLAGDGGELFF; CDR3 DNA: TGCGCCAGCAGCTGGCCGGGACTAGCGGGCGATGGCGGGGAGCTGTTTTTT
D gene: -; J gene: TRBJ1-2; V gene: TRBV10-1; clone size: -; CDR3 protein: CASSADSYYGYTF; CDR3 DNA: TGCGCCAGCAGCGCGGACAGTTACTATGGCTACACCTTC
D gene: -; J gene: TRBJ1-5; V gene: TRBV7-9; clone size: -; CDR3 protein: CASSLGAGRGQPQHF; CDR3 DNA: TGTGCCAGCAGCTTAGGGGCAGGGCGAGGACAGCCCCAGCATTTT
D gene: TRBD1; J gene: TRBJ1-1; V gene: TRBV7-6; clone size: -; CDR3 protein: CASSNNPGGTNTEAFF; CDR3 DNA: TGTGCCAGCAGTAATAACCCAGGGGGCACGAACACTGAAGCTTTCTTT
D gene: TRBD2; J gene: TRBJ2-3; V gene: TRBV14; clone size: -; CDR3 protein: CASSQDPPLAGGRGTDTQYF; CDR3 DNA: TGTGCCAGCAGCCAAGATCCCCCACTAGCGGGGGGGCGGGGCACAGATACGCAGTATTTT
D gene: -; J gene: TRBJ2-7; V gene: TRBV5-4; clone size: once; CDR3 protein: CASRRGTAYEQYF; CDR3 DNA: TGTGCCAGCCGTCGGGGAACGGCCTACGAGCAGTACTTC
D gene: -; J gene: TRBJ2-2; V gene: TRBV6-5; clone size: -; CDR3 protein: CASSYYPPRNTGELFF; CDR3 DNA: TGTGCCAGCAGTTATTACCCCCCCAGGAACACCGGGGAGCTGTTTTTT
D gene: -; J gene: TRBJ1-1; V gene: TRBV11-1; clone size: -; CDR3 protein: CASSLVSGGATEAFF; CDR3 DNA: TGTGCCAGCAGCTTAGTTTCGGGTGGTGCCACTGAAGCTTTCTTT
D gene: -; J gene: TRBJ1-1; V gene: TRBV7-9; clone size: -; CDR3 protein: CASSLTRGLIEAFF; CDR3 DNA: TGTGCCAGCAGCTTAACTCGGGGTCTCATCGAAGCTTTCTTT
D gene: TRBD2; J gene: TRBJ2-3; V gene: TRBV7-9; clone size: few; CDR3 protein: CASSHTLAGVPNTDTQYF; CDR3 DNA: TGTGCCAGCAGCCACACACTAGCGGGGGTACCAAACACAGATACGCAGTATTTT
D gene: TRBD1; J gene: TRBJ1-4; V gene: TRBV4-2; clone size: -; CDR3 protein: CASSQRTGTNEKLFF; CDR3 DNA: TGTGCCAGCAGCCAGAGGACAGGGACTAATGAAAAACTGTTTTTT
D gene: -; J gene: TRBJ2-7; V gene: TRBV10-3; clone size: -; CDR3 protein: CAISIGSSYEQYF; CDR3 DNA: TGTGCCATCAGTATAGGGAGCTCCTACGAGCAGTACTTC
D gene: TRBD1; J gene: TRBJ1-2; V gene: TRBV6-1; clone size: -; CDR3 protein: CASSEDRVEGYTF; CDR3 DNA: TGTGCCAGCAGTGAGGACAGGGTGGAGGGCTACACCTTC
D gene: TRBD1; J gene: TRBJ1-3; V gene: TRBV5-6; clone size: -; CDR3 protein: CASSLARDSLEFSGNTIYF; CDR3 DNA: TGTGCCAGCAGCTTGGCCCGGGACAGTTTGGAATTCTCTGGAAACACCATATATTTT
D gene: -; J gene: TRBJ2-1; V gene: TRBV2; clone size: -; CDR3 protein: CASSPQGRWGYNEQFF; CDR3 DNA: TGTGCCAGCAGCCCCCAGGGCCGCTGGGGATACAATGAGCAGTTCTTC
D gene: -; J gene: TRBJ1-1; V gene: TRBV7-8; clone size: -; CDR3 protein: CASSLIRGSNTEAFF; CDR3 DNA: TGTGCCAGCAGCTTAATTCGGGGAAGCAACACTGAAGCTTTCTTT
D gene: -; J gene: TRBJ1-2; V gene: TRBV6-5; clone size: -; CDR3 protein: CASSRDRNYGYTF; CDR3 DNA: TGTGCCAGCAGTCGCGACAGAAACTATGGCTACACCTTC
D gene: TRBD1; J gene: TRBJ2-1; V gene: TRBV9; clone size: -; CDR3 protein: CASSARTGGIYNEQFF; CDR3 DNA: TGTGCCAGCAGCGCTCGAACAGGGGGCATCTACAATGAGCAGTTCTTC
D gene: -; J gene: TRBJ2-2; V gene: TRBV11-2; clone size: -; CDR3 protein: CASSMTGNTGELFF; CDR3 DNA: TGTGCCAGCAGCATGACAGGGAACACCGGGGAGCTGTTTTTT
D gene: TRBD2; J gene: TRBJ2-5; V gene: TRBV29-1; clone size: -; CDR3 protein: CSVGGASGEEAQYF; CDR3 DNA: TGCAGCGTTGGGGGGGCTAGCGGGGAAGAGGCCCAGTACTTC
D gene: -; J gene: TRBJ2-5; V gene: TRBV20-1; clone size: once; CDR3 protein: CSASAGETQYF; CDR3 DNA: TGCAGTGCTAGCGCGGGGGAGACCCAGTACTTC
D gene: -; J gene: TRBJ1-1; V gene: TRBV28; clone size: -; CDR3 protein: CASTYNSEAFF; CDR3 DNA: TGTGCCAGCACCTATAATTCTGAAGCTTTCTTT